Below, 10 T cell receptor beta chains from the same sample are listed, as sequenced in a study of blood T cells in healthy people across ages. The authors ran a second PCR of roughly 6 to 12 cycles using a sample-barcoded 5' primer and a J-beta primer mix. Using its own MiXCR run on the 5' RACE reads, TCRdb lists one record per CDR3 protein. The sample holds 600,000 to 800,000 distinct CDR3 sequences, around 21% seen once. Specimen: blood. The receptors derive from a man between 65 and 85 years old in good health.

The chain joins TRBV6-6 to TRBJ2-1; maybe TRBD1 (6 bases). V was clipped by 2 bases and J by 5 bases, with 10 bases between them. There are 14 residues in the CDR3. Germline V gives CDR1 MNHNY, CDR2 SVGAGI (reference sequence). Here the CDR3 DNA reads TGTGCCAGCAGTTACGTGGACAGTAACAATGAGCAGTTCTTC. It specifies CASSYVDSNNEQFF.

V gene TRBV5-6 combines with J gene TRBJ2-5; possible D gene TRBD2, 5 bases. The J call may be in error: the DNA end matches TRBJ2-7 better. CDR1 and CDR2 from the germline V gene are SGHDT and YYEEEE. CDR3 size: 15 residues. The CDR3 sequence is CASSLGEGSVYEQYF. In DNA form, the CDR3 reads TGTGCCAGCAGCTTGGGAGAGGGATCTGTCTACGAGCAGTACTTC.

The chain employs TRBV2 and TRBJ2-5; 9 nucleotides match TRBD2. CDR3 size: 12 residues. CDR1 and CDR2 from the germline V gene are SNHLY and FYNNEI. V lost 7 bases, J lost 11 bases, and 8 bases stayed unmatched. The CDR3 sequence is CASTVAGVEQYF. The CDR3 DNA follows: TGTGCCAGCACCGTAGCGGGAGTAGAGCAGTACTTC.

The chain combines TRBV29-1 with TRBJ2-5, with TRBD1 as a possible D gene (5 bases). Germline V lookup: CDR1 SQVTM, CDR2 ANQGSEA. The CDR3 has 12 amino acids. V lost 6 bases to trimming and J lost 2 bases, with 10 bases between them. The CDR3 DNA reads TGCAGCGTGATCCAGGGACAAGAGACCCAGTACTTC. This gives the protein CSVIQGQETQYF. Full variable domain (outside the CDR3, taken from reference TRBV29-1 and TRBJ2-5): SAVISQKPSRDICQRGTSLTIQCQVDSQVTMMFWYRQQPGQSLTLIATANQGSEATYESGFVIDKFPISRPNLTFSTLTVSNMSPEDSSIYLCSVIQGQETQYFGPGTRLLVL.

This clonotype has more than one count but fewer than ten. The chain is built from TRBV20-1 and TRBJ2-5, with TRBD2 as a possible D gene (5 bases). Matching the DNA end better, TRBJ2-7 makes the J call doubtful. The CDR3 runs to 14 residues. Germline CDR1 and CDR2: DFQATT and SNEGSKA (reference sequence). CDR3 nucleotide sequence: TGCAGTGCTAGAGTCCCGGGCTCTAGCCACGAGCAGTACTTC. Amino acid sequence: CSARVPGSSHEQYF.

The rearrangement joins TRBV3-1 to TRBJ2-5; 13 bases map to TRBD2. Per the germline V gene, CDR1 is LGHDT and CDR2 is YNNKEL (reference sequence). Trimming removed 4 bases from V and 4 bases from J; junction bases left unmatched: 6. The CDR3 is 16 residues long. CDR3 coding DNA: TGTGCCAGCAGCCTTCGGACTAGCGGGAGTTTAGAGACCCAGTACTTC. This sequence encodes CASSLRTSGSLETQYF.

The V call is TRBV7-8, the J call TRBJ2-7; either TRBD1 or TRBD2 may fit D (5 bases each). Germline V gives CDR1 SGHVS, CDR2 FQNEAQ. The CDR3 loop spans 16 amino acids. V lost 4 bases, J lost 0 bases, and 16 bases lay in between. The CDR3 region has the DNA TGTGCCAGCAGCTCGACCGACGGGACGGACTCCTACGAGCAGTACTTC. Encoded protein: CASSSTDGTDSYEQYF.

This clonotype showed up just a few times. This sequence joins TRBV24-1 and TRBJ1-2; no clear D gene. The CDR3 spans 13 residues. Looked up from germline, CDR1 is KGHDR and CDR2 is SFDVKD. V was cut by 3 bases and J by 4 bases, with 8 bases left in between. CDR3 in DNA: TGTGCCACCAGTGATGTACAGAGCTATGGCTACACCTTC. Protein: CATSDVQSYGYTF.

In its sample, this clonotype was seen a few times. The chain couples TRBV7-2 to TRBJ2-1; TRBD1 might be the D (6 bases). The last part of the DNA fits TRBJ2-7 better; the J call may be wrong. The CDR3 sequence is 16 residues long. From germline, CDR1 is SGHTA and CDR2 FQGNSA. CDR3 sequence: CASSRTSGTLNHEQYF. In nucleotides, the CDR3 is TGTGCCAGCAGCCGTACTTCCGGGACACTAAACCACGAGCAGTACTTC.

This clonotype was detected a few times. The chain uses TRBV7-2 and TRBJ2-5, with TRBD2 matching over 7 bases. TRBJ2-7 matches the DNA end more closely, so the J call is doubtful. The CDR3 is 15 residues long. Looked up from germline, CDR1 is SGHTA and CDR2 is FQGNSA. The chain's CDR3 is CASSLGVGLNYEQYF. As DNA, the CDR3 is TGTGCCAGCAGCTTAGGGGTGGGACTAAACTACGAGCAGTACTTC.